This T cell receptor beta chain emerged from a study of a mutant IDH1 vaccine in newly diagnosed glioma. Whole-study context: During weeks 1, 3, 5, 7, 11, 15, 19 and 23, patients received eight vaccinations. Vaccination began 4-6 weeks post radiotherapy alone, or with temozolomide cycles.

The data were produced by immunoSEQ multiplex PCR, yet TCRdb's version contains in-frame clones alone and is incomplete. The profile covers fewer than 45,000 clones, with over 80% appearing a single time and under 2.5% taken by the ten largest. As concerns this clone: The antigen is undetermined.

Time point specified: week 11, during vaccination. Every single dose of the vaccine, 300 ug of mutant IDH1 20-mer peptide, came with topical imiquimod. V was clipped by 5 bases and J by 2 bases, with 4 bases between them. Germline V lookup: CDR1 SGHTA, CDR2 FQGNSA. The CDR3 is made up of 11 amino acids. The material was PBMCs, obtained from a glioma patient whose treatment included an IDH1 peptide vaccine. The chain employs TRBV7-2 and TRBJ2-7, with D unclear. This clonotype originated in a man in his forties with glioma. The CDR3 region is CASSMTYEQYF. Written as DNA, the CDR3 is TGTGCCAGCAGCATGACCTACGAGCAGTACTTC.